The 11 T cell receptor beta chains listed next were all sequenced from one sample in a study of T cell responses to AZD1222 COVID-19 vaccine (dated by TCRdb to the early 2020s). Libraries were made using the immunoSEQ multiplex PCR assay. As stored in TCRdb, this immuneACCESS dataset retains in-frame rearrangements with V and J assigned. A fraction of the clones does not appear; measured against another copy, unresolved V genes explain less than half of the discrepancy, and the remainder lacks a known reason. The sample table records fewer than 150,000 clones; approximately 85% of these occur just once. Roughly 6.2% of the sample belongs to the ten largest clones. The time point label, as the study defines it: baseline before first vaccination. The sample consisted of peripheral blood, taken on day 0 of AZD1222 vaccination. Receptors were obtained from an adult in good health.

This clone was detected only once. The CDR3 protein is CAIKGVGGTQYF. Here the CDR3 DNA reads TGTGCCATCAAGGGCGTCGGCGGGACCCAGTACTTC. The V call is TRBV10-3, the J call TRBJ2-5; no firm D call. Germline V gene lookup returns CDR1 ENHRY and CDR2 SYGVKD. The CDR3 is made up of 12 amino acids. V lost 7 bases to trimming and J lost 7 bases, with 13 bases between them.

The rearrangement links TRBV10-1 to TRBJ1-5; D remains unclear. CDR1 and CDR2 from the germline V gene are WNHNN and SYGVQD (reference sequence). The CDR3 is 12 amino acids. V was cut by 7 bases and J by 10 bases, with 14 bases left in between. The CDR3 coding sequence is TGCGCCAGCAATCCAGCGACCGACCCCCAGCATTTT. As protein: CASNPATDPQHF.

The chain recombines TRBV4-1 with TRBJ1-1; D not certain. The germline gives CDR1 MGHRA, CDR2 YSYEKL. With 3 bases removed from V and 0 bases from J, the gap between germline ends came to 8 bases. The CDR3 contains 14 residues. CDR3 in amino acids: CASSQGYMNTEAFF. For the CDR3, the DNA is TGCGCCAGCAGCCAGGGATACATGAACACTGAAGCTTTCTTT.

This clone was counted once. The chain combines TRBV18 with TRBJ1-5; no clear D gene. The germline V and J ends were trimmed by 2 bases and 8 bases, with 10 bases remaining between them. The germline gives CDR1 KGHSH, CDR2 LQKENI. The CDR3 sequence is 13 residues long. Here the CDR3 reads CASSPGPMEPQHF. In nucleotides, the CDR3 is TGTGCCAGCTCACCAGGACCTATGGAGCCCCAGCATTTT.

This clone was counted only a few times. The chain has TRBV9 and TRBJ1-2, with D maybe TRBD1 (5 bases). This CDR3 has 16 amino acids. V lost 0 bases to trimming and J lost 0 bases, with 12 bases between them. The germline V gene encodes CDR1 SGDLS and CDR2 YYNGEE. CDR3 nucleotides: TGTGCCAGCAGCGTAGGAATTGGGGCTTCTAACTATGGCTACACCTTC. It yields the protein CASSVGIGASNYGYTF.

The gene calls are TRBV4-2 and TRBJ2-1, with 9 bases fitting TRBD1. The germline CDR1 and CDR2 sequences are LGHNA and YNFKEQ. The CDR3 is 16 residues long. The trim removed 2 bases at V and 10 bases at J, leaving 12 bases unmatched. CDR3 sequence (DNA): TGTGCCAGCAGCCAACGTCCCGGGACAGGGACGGGCGAGCAGTTCTTC. This codes for CASSQRPGTGTGEQFF.

The V gene is TRBV27, the J gene TRBJ2-2, with TRBD2 matching 9 bases. Germline CDR1 is MNHEY and CDR2 is SMNVEV (reference sequence). With V trimmed by 7 bases and J by 1 base, 4 bases remained unmatched. The CDR3 has 15 amino acids. CDR3 bases: TGTGCCAGCATTCAGACTAGCGGGAACACCGGGGAGCTGTTTTTT. It is translated as CASIQTSGNTGELFF.

This clone was observed a handful of times. The CDR3 loop is CASSPTMDTIYF. The CDR3 coding sequence is TGTGCCAGCAGCCCCACCATGGACACCATATATTTT. The rearrangement uses TRBV7-9 and TRBJ1-3; no definite D call. CDR1 is SEHNR, CDR2 FQNEAQ, per germline (reference sequence). V was cut by 5 bases and J by 8 bases, with 10 bases left in between. CDR3 length: 12 residues.

The gene calls are TRBV18 and TRBJ1-1; no clear D. CDR3 length: 15 amino acids. The V end was cut by 2 bases, the J end by 3 bases, with 13 bases between. The germline gives CDR1 KGHSH, CDR2 LQKENI. The CDR3 region is CASSPWPGGDTEAFF. The CDR3 DNA sequence: TGTGCCAGCTCACCATGGCCGGGCGGTGACACTGAAGCTTTCTTT.

This clone appeared a few times. The identical CDR3 is also encoded by other nucleotide sequences in the sample. This sequence joins TRBV5-1 and TRBJ2-7; maybe TRBD1 (5 bases). Germline CDR1 reads SGHRS; CDR2 reads YFSETQ. This CDR3 spans 14 amino acids. The germline V and J ends were trimmed by 1 base and 2 bases, with 10 bases remaining between them. DNA for the CDR3: TGCGCCAGCAGCTTGAGGCAGGGTCCCTACGAGCAGTACTTC. Translating gives CASSLRQGPYEQYF. Filled out from reference TRBV5-1 and TRBJ2-7, the complete variable domain reads KAGVTQTPRYLIKTRGQQVTLSCSPISGHRSVSWYQQTPGQGLQFLFEYFSETQRNKGNFPGRFSGRQFSNSRSEMNVSTLELGDSALYLCASSLRQGPYEQYFGPGTRLTVT.

The chain combines TRBV6-5 with TRBJ1-4; D is ambiguous. This CDR3 has 15 amino acids. Deletions cut 2 bases from V and 0 bases from J, with 7 bases between. CDR1 is MNHEY and CDR2 is SVGAGI in the germline V gene. CDR3 coding DNA: TGTGCCAGCAGTTACATCGGGACAACTAATGAAAAACTGTTTTTT. It yields the protein CASSYIGTTNEKLFF.